The rows below give T cell receptor beta chains drawn from one sample of a study of shared clonotypes between healthy human individuals. The protocol was immunoSEQ multiplex PCR, while the TCRdb copy is restricted to in-frame clones and leaves out a portion. The sample consists of about 1.5 million clones, approximately 96% of them appearing once. Material: naive CD4+ T cells sorted from blood. The source is a young man in good health. CDR3s leave out the opening cysteine and the closing phenylalanine or tryptophan.

cdr3_aa,v_call
ASSSKPGHKTYEQY,TRBV28
ASSLGGHGNTIY,TRBV5-6
ASSSTPSDRRGTQY,TRBV28
AWKPGRNNYGYT,TRBV30
ATTGQGQGAETQY,TRBV2
AWSHSLGGEQY,TRBV30
ASSSPGQVHEQY,TRBV5-4
ASSSKAGGTYNEQF,TRBV5-4
ASSRGTSGVSSYNEQF,TRBV7-9
ASSRARLQETQY,TRBV7-2
ASSADRAADTQY,TRBV2
ATADSSRVQY,TRBV6-6
ASSLVGQGLNEQF,TRBV28
ASSRALQEKLF,TRBV14